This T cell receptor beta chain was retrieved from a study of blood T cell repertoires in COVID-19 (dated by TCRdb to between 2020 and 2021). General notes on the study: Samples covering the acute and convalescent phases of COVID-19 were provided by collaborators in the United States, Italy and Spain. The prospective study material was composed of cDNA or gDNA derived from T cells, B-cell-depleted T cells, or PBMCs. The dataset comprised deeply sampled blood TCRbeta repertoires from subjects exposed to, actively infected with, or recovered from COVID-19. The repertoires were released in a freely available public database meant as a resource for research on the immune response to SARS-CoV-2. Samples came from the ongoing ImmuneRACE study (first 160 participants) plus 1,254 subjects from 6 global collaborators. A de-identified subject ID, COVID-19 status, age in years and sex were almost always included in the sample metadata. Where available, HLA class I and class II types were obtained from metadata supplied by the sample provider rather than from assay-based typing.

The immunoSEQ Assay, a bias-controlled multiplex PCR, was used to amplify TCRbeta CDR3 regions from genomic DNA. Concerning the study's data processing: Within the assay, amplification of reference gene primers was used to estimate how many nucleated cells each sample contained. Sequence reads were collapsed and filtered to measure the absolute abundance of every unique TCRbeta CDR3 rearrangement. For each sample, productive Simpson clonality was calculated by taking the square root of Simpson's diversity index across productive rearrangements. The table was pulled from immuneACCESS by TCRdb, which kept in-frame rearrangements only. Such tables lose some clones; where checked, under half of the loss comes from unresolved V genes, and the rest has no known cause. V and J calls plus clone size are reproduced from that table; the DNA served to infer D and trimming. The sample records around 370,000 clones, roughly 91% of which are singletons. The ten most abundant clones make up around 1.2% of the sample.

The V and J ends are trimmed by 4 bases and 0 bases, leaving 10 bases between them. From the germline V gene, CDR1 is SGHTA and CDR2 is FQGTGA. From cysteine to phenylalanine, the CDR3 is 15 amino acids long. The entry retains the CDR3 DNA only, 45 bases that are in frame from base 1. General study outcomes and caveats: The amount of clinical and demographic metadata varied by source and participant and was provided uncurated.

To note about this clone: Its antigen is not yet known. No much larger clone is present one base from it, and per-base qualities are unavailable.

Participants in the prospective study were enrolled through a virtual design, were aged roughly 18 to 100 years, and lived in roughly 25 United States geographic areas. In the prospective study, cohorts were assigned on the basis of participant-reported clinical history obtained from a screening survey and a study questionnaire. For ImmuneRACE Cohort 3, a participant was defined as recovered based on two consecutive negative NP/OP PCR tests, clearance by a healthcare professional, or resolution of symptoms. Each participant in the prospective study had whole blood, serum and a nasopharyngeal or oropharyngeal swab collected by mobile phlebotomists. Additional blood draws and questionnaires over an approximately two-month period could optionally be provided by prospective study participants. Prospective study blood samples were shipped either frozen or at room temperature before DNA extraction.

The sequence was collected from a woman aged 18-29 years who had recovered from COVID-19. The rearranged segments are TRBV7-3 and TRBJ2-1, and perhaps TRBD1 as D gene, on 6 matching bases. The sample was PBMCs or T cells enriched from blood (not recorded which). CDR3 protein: CASSSSRGSYNEQFF. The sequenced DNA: TGTGCCAGCAGCTCCAGCAGGGGCTCCTACAATGAGCAGTTCTTC. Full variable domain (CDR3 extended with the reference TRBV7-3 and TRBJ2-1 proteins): GAGVSQTPSNKVTEKGKYVELRCDPISGHTALYWYRQSLGQGPEFLIYFQGTGAADDSGLPNDRFFAVRPEGSVSTLKIQRTERGDSAVYLCASSSSRGSYNEQFFGPGTRLTVL.